This entry lists 27 T cell receptor beta chains sequenced from one sample in a study of Ad26.COV2.S vaccination and SARS-CoV-2 variants. Generated by immunoSEQ multiplex PCR, the TCRdb table keeps only in-frame clones and is missing some. Of approximately 150,000 clones detected, 86% appear once; the ten largest clones hold 4% to 6%. The source was peripheral blood, collected after recovery from COVID-19. These receptors all come from a human donor who had recovered from COVID-19.

J is TRBJ2-6 and V is TRBV6-5; no clear D gene. The V gene lost 6 bases and the J gene lost 1 base, with 10 bases spanning the gap. There are 15 residues in the CDR3. Germline V gene data show CDR1 as MNHEY and CDR2 as SVGAGI. CDR3 sequence reads: CASSLSFSGANVLTF. The CDR3 nucleotides read TGTGCCAGCAGCCTATCATTTTCTGGGGCCAACGTCCTGACTTTC.

This clone was picked up a small number of times. The rearrangement links TRBV7-2 to TRBJ1-1; 7 bases fit TRBD1. CDR1 and CDR2 from the germline V gene are SGHTA and FQGNSA. The V gene end was trimmed by 5 bases and the J gene end by 6 bases; junction bases not matched to a gene: 9. This CDR3 has 14 residues. CDR3 coding DNA: TGTGCCAGCAGCGTGTTTAACAGGGGTGCTGAAGCTTTCTTT. Translated: CASSVFNRGAEAFF.

The chain employs TRBV30 and TRBJ2-7; 10 bases agree with TRBD1. The CDR3 is 15 residues long. The ends lost 3 bases at V and 3 bases at J; junction bases unmatched: 8. Germline-derived CDR1 and CDR2 are GTSNPN and SVGIG (reference sequence). The CDR3 spells CAWSRQGAQYYEQYF. DNA of the CDR3: TGTGCCTGGAGCAGACAGGGGGCACAGTACTACGAGCAGTACTTC.

This sequence joins TRBV10-2 and TRBJ1-5; D possibly corresponds to TRBD1 (5 bases). Germline V CDR1 and CDR2: WSHSY, SAAADI. There are 13 residues in the CDR3. Trimming pared 2 bases from V and 5 bases from J, leaving 7 bases between. As DNA, the CDR3 is TGCGCCAGCAGTGAGGGGGGGGATCAGCCCCAGCATTTT. This gives the protein CASSEGGDQPQHF.

This clone was seen a single time. V gene TRBV6-2 or TRBV6-3 combines with J gene TRBJ2-1; 7 bases are shared with TRBD2. CDR1 is MNHEY, CDR2 SVGEGT, per germline. Unmatched junction bases numbered 2, after V lost 3 bases and J lost 3 bases. This CDR3 has 14 residues. DNA of the CDR3: TGTGCCAGCAGTTATTCGGGGGGCTACAATGAGCAGTTCTTC. It yields the protein CASSYSGGYNEQFF.

The J gene is TRBJ1-4, the V gene TRBV10-2; D unresolved. V gave up 0 bases and J gave up 0 bases, with 14 bases separating them. The CDR3 contains 18 residues. The V gene's germline CDR1 is WSHSY and CDR2 SAAADI. This CDR3 reads CASSESITNSATNEKLFF. The CDR3 nucleotides read TGCGCCAGCAGTGAGTCGATTACGAACAGCGCAACTAATGAAAAACTGTTTTTT.

This chain joins TRBV4-1 and TRBJ1-1; a weak D match, TRBD1 (6 bases). V lost 1 base and J lost 1, with 13 bases in between. The V gene's germline CDR1 is MGHRA and CDR2 YSYEKL. The length of the CDR3 is 16 residues. The chain's CDR3 is CASSQAPGASNTEAFF. CDR3 sequence (DNA): TGCGCCAGCAGCCAAGCTCCGGGGGCGTCGAACACTGAAGCTTTCTTT.

This chain links TRBV4-3 with TRBJ2-2, with a weak D call TRBD2 (5 bases). V shed 4 bases and J shed 4 bases, with 22 bases lying between them. In germline, CDR1 is LGHNA, CDR2 YSLEER. CDR3 size: 18 residues. The CDR3, as DNA: TGCGCCAGCAGCCTCCTAGGCGAGGGTCGCAGTCTCACCGGGGAGCTGTTTTTT. It is translated as CASSLLGEGRSLTGELFF.

The DNA of the CDR3 is TGTGCCAGCAGCCCTCCAGGATTCATCTACGAGCAGTACTTC. Protein product: CASSPPGFIYEQYF. This chain links TRBV7-9 with TRBJ2-7; no clear D gene. This CDR3 has 14 residues. Trimming removed 5 bases at V and 3 bases at J, with 14 bases between. The germline V gene has CDR1 SEHNR and CDR2 FQNEAQ (reference sequence).

Only one count was recorded for this clone. This rearrangement joins TRBV5-1 to TRBJ2-3; perhaps TRBD1 as D (6 bases). The germline V gene has CDR1 SGHRS and CDR2 YFSETQ. CDR3 size: 15 residues. Between the trimmed V and J ends, which lost 4 bases and 2 bases, there was a span of 14 bases. The CDR3 region has the DNA TGCGCCAGCAGCCCGAGGCAGGGGACCACAGATACGCAGTATTTT. Its protein product is CASSPRQGTTDTQYF.

The V call is TRBV24-1, the J call TRBJ2-2; no clear D. Per germline, CDR1 KGHDR and CDR2 SFDVKD. This CDR3 contains 18 residues. Trimming took off 4 bases at V and 0 bases at J, with 17 bases between the two ends. The CDR3 region is CATSDPHLEESNTGELFF. For the CDR3, the DNA is TGTGCCACCAGTGACCCCCACCTTGAAGAATCGAACACCGGGGAGCTGTTTTTT.

The gene calls are TRBV28 and TRBJ1-3; D is uncertain. Trimming pared 5 bases from V and 2 bases from J, leaving 13 bases between. This CDR3 region has 15 residues. The germline gives CDR1 MDHEN, CDR2 SYDVKM. For the CDR3, the DNA is TGTGCCAGCAGTCCTTCTGAGGGTACTGGAAACACCATATATTTT. Translation gives CASSPSEGTGNTIYF.

This clone was seen a few times. The rearrangement links TRBV28 to TRBJ1-1; TRBD1 aligns across 7 bases. Germline CDR1 reads MDHEN; CDR2 reads SYDVKM. V was pared by 6 bases and J by 3 bases, with 10 bases of the junction left unmatched. The CDR3 spans 15 residues. CDR3 nucleotides: TGTGCCAGCAGAAAAGGAGGGGGCTCGTACACTGAAGCTTTCTTT. This gives the protein CASRKGGGSYTEAFF.

The chain carries TRBV30 and TRBJ1-2; 8 bases are a match to TRBD1. Germline assignment: CDR1 GTSNPN and CDR2 SVGIG (reference sequence). The CDR3 runs 13 residues. Trimming cost V 2 bases and J 4 bases; bases outside gene matches: 3. The CDR3 loop is CAWSQDRAYGYTF. The CDR3 DNA reads TGTGCCTGGAGTCAGGACAGGGCCTATGGCTACACCTTC.

The chain carries TRBV7-8 and TRBJ1-1; no clear D gene. CDR3 length equals 14 residues. The germline V and J ends were trimmed by 2 bases and 9 bases, with 16 bases remaining between them. Germline CDR1 reads SGHVS; CDR2 reads FQNEAQ. CDR3 DNA: TGTGCCAGCAGCTTAACAGATACTCTATTTAAAGCTTTCTTT. As protein: CASSLTDTLFKAFF.

This clone was picked up a small number of times. V is TRBV4-1 and J is TRBJ1-6; 7 positions agree with TRBD1. After removal of 4 bases from V and 7 bases from J, the junction contained 7 bases not matched to a gene. The length of the CDR3 is 15 residues. Germline CDR1 and CDR2: MGHRA and YSYEKL. CDR3 in DNA: TGCGCCAGCAGCCCCAGTCCGGGACAGAATTCACCCCTCCACTTT. This gives the protein CASSPSPGQNSPLHF.

The chain couples TRBV9 to TRBJ2-2, with no clear D. The CDR3 covers 12 residues. V dropped 2 bases and J dropped 6 bases, with 5 bases sitting between them. Germline V gene sequence: CDR1 SGDLS, CDR2 YYNGEE. Written as DNA, the CDR3 is TGTGCCAGCAGCGTTGATTCCGGGGAGCTGTTTTTT. Protein product: CASSVDSGELFF.

This clone came up once. The V and J genes are TRBV6-6 and TRBJ2-7; D possibly uses TRBD1 or TRBD2 (5 bases each). The CDR3 totals 15 residues. In germline, CDR1 is MNHNY, CDR2 SVGAGI (reference sequence). The germline V and J ends were trimmed by 6 bases and 0 bases, with 15 bases remaining between them. The CDR3 loop reads CASRAGAGGSYEQYF. In nucleotides, the CDR3 is TGTGCCAGCAGAGCCGGGGCGGGCGGCTCCTACGAGCAGTACTTC.

The chain joins TRBV12-3 or TRBV12-4 to TRBJ2-1; no firm D call. There are 13 residues in the CDR3. V shed 4 bases and J shed 4 bases, with 8 bases lying between them. CDR3 in amino acids: CASSYQKYNEQFF. Written as DNA, the CDR3 is TGTGCCAGCAGTTATCAGAAATACAATGAGCAGTTCTTC.

This clone was counted a few times. The V call is TRBV11-2, the J call TRBJ2-7; the D gene is possibly TRBD2 (6 bases). Per germline, CDR1 SGHAT and CDR2 FQNNGV. CDR3 length: 14 amino acids. The V gene lost 4 bases and the J gene lost 5 bases, with 15 bases spanning the gap. CDR3: CASSSIRGTDEQYF. CDR3 sequence (DNA): TGTGCCAGCAGCTCGATTCGAGGGACTGACGAGCAGTACTTC.

The J gene is TRBJ1-5, the V gene TRBV19, with 7 bases matching TRBD1. Trimming removed 4 bases from V and 4 bases from J; junction bases left unmatched: 7. CDR3 size: 15 residues. Germline lookup yields CDR1 LNHDA and CDR2 SQIVND (reference sequence). CDR3 loop: CASSTSGTENQPQHF. CDR3 DNA sequence: TGTGCCAGTAGTACTTCCGGGACAGAAAATCAGCCCCAGCATTTT.

V is TRBV6-5 and J is TRBJ1-5; D is unclear. The CDR3 has 12 residues. V was shortened by 7 bases and J by 3 bases, with 7 bases between the two germline ends. The germline gives CDR1 MNHEY, CDR2 SVGAGI. This CDR3 reads CASMEINQPQHF. Here the CDR3 DNA reads TGTGCCAGCATGGAGATCAATCAGCCCCAGCATTTT.

The chain is built from TRBV5-4 and TRBJ1-4, with D perhaps matching TRBD1 (5 bases). The CDR3 spans 15 residues. Trimming removed 1 base from V and 4 bases from J, with 11 bases in between. Germline V CDR1 and CDR2: SGHNT, YYREEE (reference sequence). The CDR3: CASSLIGGGNEKLFF. CDR3 in DNA: TGTGCCAGCAGCTTGATCGGGGGAGGTAATGAAAAACTGTTTTTT.

This clone was observed a single time. This chain connects TRBV7-2 to TRBJ2-7; TRBD1 agrees at 7 bases. V dropped 5 bases and J dropped 1; count of bases not matched to a gene: 2. Germline-derived CDR1 and CDR2 are SGHTA and FQGNSA. The CDR3 is made up of 13 amino acids. The CDR3 here is CASSMGQSYEQYF. CDR3 nucleotide sequence: TGTGCCAGCAGCATGGGACAGTCCTACGAGCAGTACTTC.

The V gene is TRBV4-1, the J gene TRBJ1-2; D is perhaps TRBD1 (6 bases). The CDR3 sequence is 15 residues long. Between the trimmed V and J ends, which lost 4 bases and 5 bases, there was a span of 17 bases. CDR1 is MGHRA, CDR2 YSYEKL, per germline. In DNA, the CDR3 is TGCGCCAGCAGCCGAGAGGACAGCGAAAAGTATGGCTACACCTTC. Translated: CASSREDSEKYGYTF.

A remark on this clone: In this CDR3 the conserved last residue, phenylalanine or tryptophan, is missing, so a read error is likely. It is unclear where the CDR3 begins or ends on the DNA, so no DNA is shown, and the CDR3 is as TCRdb lists it. This chain connects TRBV30 to TRBJ1-2; TRBD1, as called in the table, went unchecked against the DNA. The CDR3 adds up to 10 amino acids, both ends counted. The germline gives CDR1 GTSNPN, CDR2 SVGIG (reference sequence). Here the CDR3 reads CAWSDQGQGV.

CDR3 protein: CASSFLRDRGYYGYTF. CDR3 DNA: TGTGCCAGCAGTTTTTTGAGGGACAGGGGATATTATGGCTACACCTTC. The chain recombines TRBV28 with TRBJ1-2, with 10 bases aligning to TRBD1. Germline CDR1 and CDR2: MDHEN and SYDVKM. V gave up 3 bases and J gave up 5 bases; unmatched junction bases: 9. This CDR3 contains 16 residues.